The 27 T cell receptor beta chains listed next were all sequenced from one sample in a study of T cells in Graves' hyperthyroidism and ophthalmopathy. Researchers took RNA transcripts and amplified the TCR beta CDR3 regions from them. HTBI primers were used for first-round RT-PCR of the TCR CDR3. TCRdb ran MiXCR on the multiplex PCR reads and lists one entry per CDR3 protein. The repertoire holds fewer than 750,000 distinct CDR3 sequences, with approximately 44% as singletons. Sequencing was done on a sample of peripheral blood or thyroid tissue (not recorded which). The receptors here all came from a young woman with Graves' hyperthyroidism.

The CDR3 bases are TGTGCCACAGGGGGCGCGTCGGCATTATCTGGAAACACCATATATTTT. Protein: CATGGASALSGNTIYF. The chain has TRBV7-2 and TRBJ1-3, with TRBD1 identical over 8 bases. The CDR3 length is 16 residues. The J segment lost 1 base and the V segment lost 10 bases, leaving 12 bases of the junction unmatched. Germline CDR1 SGHTA, CDR2 FQGNSA.

This clonotype was picked up one time. It is likely a read error, because the conserved phenylalanine at the end of the CDR3 is missing. The DNA is left out, because the CDR3 cannot be placed on it with certainty; the CDR3 is given as TCRdb lists it. The chain joins TRBV29-1 to TRBJ2-7; TRBD1 is taken as the D call from the table, unchecked against the DNA. CDR1 is SQVTM and CDR2 is ANQGSEA in the germline V gene. Ends included, the CDR3 has 10 residues. The CDR3 loop is CSVDPGQGLG.

This sequence joins TRBV29-1 and TRBJ2-7; D unresolved. Trimming shortened V by 8 bases and J by 1 base, and 12 bases separated the two germline ends. The CDR3 is made up of 12 amino acids. In germline, CDR1 is SQVTM, CDR2 ANQGSEA. Written as DNA, the CDR3 is TGCAGCATCAAGGACGGGTCCTACGAGCAGTACTTC. It specifies CSIKDGSYEQYF.

Note on this clonotype: One junction end does not reproduce the germline sequence, and a read error may be involved. This chain joins TRBV7-8 and TRBJ1-6; D gene uncertain. The CDR3 runs 16 residues. Germline CDR1 reads SGHVS; CDR2 reads FQNEAQ. CDR3 residues: CASSLFGEPGNSSLHF. The CDR3 region has the DNA TGTGCCAGCAGCTTATTTGGAGAGCCCGGTAATTCATCCCTCCACTTT.

The rearrangement uses TRBV7-2 and TRBJ2-3; 9 nucleotides match TRBD2. This CDR3 is 14 amino acids long. The V gene's germline CDR1 is SGHTA and CDR2 FQGNSA. The ends lost 9 bases at V and 4 bases at J; junction bases unmatched: 8. Here the CDR3 DNA reads TGTGCCAGTAACCTAGCGGGAAGTGCAGATACGCAGTATTTT. It encodes CASNLAGSADTQYF.

The chain joins TRBV7-9 to TRBJ2-3; no firm D call. The CDR3 sequence is 12 residues long. Trimming removed 8 bases from V and 5 bases from J, with 11 bases in between. The germline CDR1 and CDR2 sequences are SEHNR and FQNEAQ (reference sequence). The CDR3 is CASGQTEDTQYF. For the CDR3, the DNA is TGTGCCAGCGGGCAGACGGAAGATACGCAGTATTTT.

The V and J genes are TRBV7-2 and TRBJ2-5; TRBD2 aligns across 9 bases. Germline V gene data show CDR1 as SGHTA and CDR2 as FQGNSA. This CDR3 contains 16 residues. With V trimmed by 5 bases and J by 6 bases, 13 bases remained unmatched. CDR3 region: CASSPGGGGDVKTQYF. The CDR3 DNA reads TGTGCCAGCAGCCCAGGCGGGGGGGGAGATGTAAAGACCCAGTACTTC. The whole variable domain, filled in from reference TRBV7-2 and TRBJ2-5, reads GAGVSQSPSNKVTEKGKDVELRCDPISGHTALYWYRQSLGQGLEFLIYFQGNSAPDKSGLPSDRFSAERTGGSVSTLTIQRTQQEDSAVYLCASSPGGGGDVKTQYFGPGTRLLVL.

The chain has TRBV9 and TRBJ1-1, with D unclear. V lost 1 base to trimming and J lost 0 bases, with 10 bases between them. The germline CDR1 and CDR2 sequences are SGDLS and YYNGEE. CDR3 length: 15 amino acids. CDR3 protein: CASSVSGRMNTEAFF. In DNA, the CDR3 is TGTGCCAGCAGCGTATCCGGACGGATGAACACTGAAGCTTTCTTT.

This clonotype was observed many times. V gene TRBV7-3 combines with J gene TRBJ2-7, with D possibly matching TRBD2 (5 bases). This CDR3 has 15 amino acids. CDR1 is SGHTA and CDR2 is FQGTGA in the germline V gene. V lost 2 bases and J 0 bases, leaving 11 bases between the germline ends. The chain's CDR3 is CASSLLASSSYEQYF. The DNA for the CDR3 is TGTGCCAGCAGCTTATTAGCGTCGAGCTCCTACGAGCAGTACTTC. The full variable domain, in which reference TRBV7-3 and TRBJ2-7 provide the parts outside the CDR3, is GAGVSQTPSNKVTEKGKYVELRCDPISGHTALYWYRQSLGQGPEFLIYFQGTGAADDSGLPNDRFFAVRPEGSVSTLKIQRTERGDSAVYLCASSLLASSSYEQYFGPGTRLTVT.

This clonotype showed up many times. The rearrangement uses TRBV5-1 and TRBJ1-2; 8 bases fit TRBD1. Germline CDR1 is SGHRS and CDR2 is YFSETQ. The V segment lost 2 bases and the J segment 6 bases; nucleotides outside the gene matches: 3. The CDR3 contains 13 residues. The CDR3 DNA follows: TGCGCCAGCAGCTTAAGACAGGGGAATGGCTACACCTTC. Amino acids: CASSLRQGNGYTF.

The CDR3 loop reads CASSYRDRGGKLFF. The CDR3 DNA sequence: TGTGCCAGCAGTTACCGGGACAGGGGTGGAAAACTGTTTTTT. The chain employs TRBV12-3 or TRBV12-4 and TRBJ1-4; 10 bases align to TRBD1. This CDR3 region has 14 residues. The J segment lost 10 bases and the V segment lost 4 bases, leaving 6 bases of the junction unmatched.

In this sample, this clonotype turned up a few times. The J gene is TRBJ1-1, the V gene TRBV6-6; 9 bases fit TRBD1. J was trimmed by 0 bases and V by 5 bases; bases with no gene match: 10. Germline CDR1 MNHNY, CDR2 SVGAGI (reference sequence). The CDR3 sequence is 17 residues long. The CDR3 sequence is CASSILQGATMNTEAFF. The DNA of the CDR3 is TGTGCCAGCAGTATACTACAGGGGGCCACGATGAACACTGAAGCTTTCTTT.

This clonotype was counted at least ten times. J is TRBJ1-2 and V is TRBV13; the D gene is possibly TRBD1 (5 bases). CDR1 and CDR2 from the germline V gene are PRHDT and FYEKMQ (reference sequence). The CDR3 is 14 amino acids. Trimming cost V 4 bases and J 4 bases, with 13 bases left between them. CDR3 bases: TGTGCCAGCAGCTCCCGGGACGTAGTCTATGGCTACACCTTC. Amino acid sequence: CASSSRDVVYGYTF. Drawing the rest from reference TRBV13 and TRBJ1-2, the complete variable domain is AAGVIQSPRHLIKEKRETATLKCYPIPRHDTVYWYQQGPGQDPQFLISFYEKMQSDKGSIPDRFSAQQFSDYHSELNMSSLELGDSALYFCASSSRDVVYGYTFGSGTRLTVV.

This clonotype has ten or more counts. V gene TRBV4-1 combines with J gene TRBJ1-1; no firm D call. Germline CDR1 MGHRA, CDR2 YSYEKL. The CDR3 totals 13 residues. The V end lost 1 base, the J end lost 4 bases, and 7 bases lay between the germline ends. In nucleotides, the CDR3 is TGCGCCAGCAGCCAAGTCTCGGGCACTGAAGCTTTCTTT. Protein: CASSQVSGTEAFF.

V and J are TRBV20-1 and TRBJ1-1, with TRBD1 as a possible D gene (5 bases). The germline gives CDR1 DFQATT, CDR2 SNEGSKA (reference sequence). The V end was cut by 2 bases, the J end by 3 bases, with 13 bases between. The CDR3 length is 14 residues. DNA of the CDR3: TGCAGTGCTAGAAGGATGCGGGGGGACACTGAAGCTTTCTTT. Residues: CSARRMRGDTEAFF.

This chain connects TRBV6-1 to TRBJ1-5, with a weak D call TRBD1 (6 bases). This CDR3 is built from 15 residues. V lost 2 bases and J lost 5, with 13 bases in between. CDR1 is MNHNS, CDR2 SASEGT, per germline. The CDR3 DNA reads as TGTGCCAGCAGTGAACACGGGGGCGGGGATCAGCCCCAGCATTTT. As protein: CASSEHGGGDQPQHF.

The chain carries TRBV20-1 and TRBJ2-1; D is unresolved. V gave up 3 bases and J gave up 4 bases, with 10 bases separating them. From germline, CDR1 is DFQATT and CDR2 SNEGSKA (reference sequence). The CDR3 loop spans 13 amino acids. CDR3 bases: TGCAGTGCTAGCGGCAGTAGGTACAATGAGCAGTTCTTC. Protein product: CSASGSRYNEQFF.

This clonotype has a count of ten or more. V and J are TRBV6-5 and TRBJ1-3; D is ambiguous. The CDR3 runs 14 residues. V lost 2 bases and J 4 bases, leaving 9 bases between the germline ends. Germline lookup yields CDR1 MNHEY and CDR2 SVGAGI. The CDR3 region is CASSYSRMGNTIYF. The DNA for the CDR3 is TGTGCCAGCAGTTACAGCAGGATGGGAAACACCATATATTTT.

This clonotype showed up many times. The V call is TRBV20-1, the J call TRBJ2-7; 8 bases are a match to TRBD1. V lost 2 bases to trimming and J lost 0 bases; unmatched junction nucleotides: 6. The CDR3 sequence is 15 residues long. The germline V gene encodes CDR1 DFQATT and CDR2 SNEGSKA (reference sequence). The DNA for the CDR3 is TGCAGTGCTAGATCGACAGGGGATTACTCCTACGAGCAGTACTTC. Translating gives CSARSTGDYSYEQYF.

This clonotype was recorded at least ten times. The chain is built from TRBV11-2 and TRBJ2-2, with 8 positions matching TRBD1. This CDR3 comprises 14 residues. CDR1 SGHAT and CDR2 FQNNGV come from the germline V gene. With V trimmed by 3 bases and J by 7 bases, 4 bases remained unmatched. CDR3 sequence: CASSFYRGNGELFF. CDR3 DNA: TGTGCCAGCAGCTTTTACAGGGGGAACGGGGAGCTGTTTTTT.

Notes on this clonotype: A much larger clone is a single base away; this may be a read error. V gene TRBV7-2 combines with J gene TRBJ2-7, with TRBD2 matching over 13 bases. With V trimmed by 5 bases and J by 6 bases, 10 bases remained unmatched. The CDR3 loop spans 16 amino acids. Germline V CDR1 and CDR2: SGHTA, FQGNSA. CDR3 in DNA: TGTGCCAGCAGCCGAGGACTAGCGGGAGTAGTACCCGAGCAGTACTTC. It is translated as CASSRGLAGVVPEQYF.

This clonotype has a count of ten or more. The chain has TRBV7-2 and TRBJ2-7; 12 bases are a match to TRBD2. Losses at the gene ends were 5 bases for V and 1 base for J; bases not matched to a gene: 6. CDR1 is SGHTA and CDR2 is FQGNSA in the germline V gene. The CDR3 length is 16 residues. As DNA, the CDR3 is TGTGCCAGCAGCCCCCTGACTAGCGGGGGATCCTACGAGCAGTACTTC. Translating it yields CASSPLTSGGSYEQYF.

The chain uses TRBV20-1 and TRBJ1-3, with D perhaps matching TRBD1 (5 bases). CDR1 and CDR2 from the germline V gene are DFQATT and SNEGSKA (reference sequence). The CDR3 loop spans 15 amino acids. Trimming took 3 bases from V and 4 from J, leaving 16 bases between them. CDR3 in amino acids: CSARHPSRGGNTIYF. DNA for the CDR3: TGCAGTGCTAGGCACCCGTCTAGGGGCGGAAACACCATATATTTT.

There are many counts of this clonotype. The chain recombines TRBV7-9 with TRBJ2-6; TRBD1 aligns across 8 bases. The germline V gene encodes CDR1 SEHNR and CDR2 FQNEAQ (reference sequence). This CDR3 comprises 18 residues. V lost 6 bases, J lost 0 bases, and 10 bases stayed unmatched. CDR3 in amino acids: CASSKRQGSPSGANVLTF. The CDR3 DNA sequence: TGTGCCAGCAGTAAGAGACAGGGGAGTCCCTCTGGGGCCAACGTCCTGACTTTC.

This clonotype has a count of ten or more. The chain is built from TRBV11-2 and TRBJ2-2; 7 positions match TRBD1. V dropped 8 bases and J dropped 6; count of bases not matched to a gene: 6. Germline V gives CDR1 SGHAT, CDR2 FQNNGV. The CDR3 totals 13 residues. The CDR3 DNA sequence: TGTGCCAGCGGCTCAACAGGGGCCGGGGAGCTGTTTTTT. It is translated as CASGSTGAGELFF.

The chain recombines TRBV7-1 with TRBJ2-7, with D possibly being TRBD1 or TRBD2 (5 bases each). TRBV7-1 is sorted into the ORF group, with uncertain function. V dropped 6 bases and J dropped 2 bases, with 17 bases sitting between them. The CDR3 length is 15 residues. The chain's CDR3 is CASRSPGTVTYEQYF. CDR3 sequence (DNA): TGTGCCAGCAGATCACCCGGGACGGTAACCTACGAGCAGTACTTC.

The chain links TRBV2 to TRBJ2-7, with 10 bases aligning to TRBD1. This CDR3 contains 13 residues. J was trimmed by 6 bases and V by 6 bases; bases with no gene match: 5. CDR1 is SNHLY, CDR2 FYNNEI, per germline. In DNA, the CDR3 is TGTGCCAGCAGCATCCGGGACAGGGGCGAGCAGTACTTC. Amino acids: CASSIRDRGEQYF.